The clone carrying this TCR beta chain was detected a few times. The data stem from a study of early T cells in non-severe SARS-CoV-2 infection. MiXCR was run by TCRdb on the 5' RACE reads, yielding one entry per CDR3 protein. The sample has about 94,000 distinct CDR3 sequences, approximately 13% seen once. V was trimmed by 3 bases and J by 6 bases, leaving 12 bases between them. The CDR3 length is 14 residues. The V gene's germline CDR1 is LNHNV and CDR2 YYDKDF (reference sequence). This TCR was recovered from an adult who was a healthcare worker with PCR-confirmed SARS-CoV-2 infection or an uninfected control (not recorded which). The sequencing sample was made of whole blood. The V and J genes are TRBV15 and TRBJ2-1, with D tentatively TRBD1 or TRBD2 (6 bases each). CDR3 loop: CATSRGGSVNEQFF. CDR3 nucleotides: TGTGCCACCAGCAGGGGGGGCTCGGTCAATGAGCAGTTCTTC.